The 7 T cell receptor beta chains reported below all come from one sample, sequenced in a study of CD8 T cells in ankylosing spondylitis. TCRdb re-analysed the 5' RACE reads in MiXCR, keeping a single row per CDR3 protein. The sample contains about 360,000 distinct CDR3 sequences, over 12% of which appear only once. Specimen: blood, either unsorted or a sorted T cell fraction (not recorded which). All receptors come from a male donor with ankylosing spondylitis or in good health (not recorded which).

The chain carries TRBV5-6 and TRBJ1-6; 9 bases match TRBD1. V was pared by 4 bases and J by 10 bases, with 9 bases of the junction left unmatched. Germline CDR1 SGHDT, CDR2 YYEEEE. The CDR3 sequence is 15 residues long. The CDR3 reads CASSVRQGVYSPLHF. CDR3 in DNA: TGTGCCAGCAGCGTTCGACAGGGGGTTTACTCACCCCTCCACTTT.

This clonotype has only a few counts. V and J are TRBV10-3 and TRBJ2-3, with 7 bases aligning to TRBD1. The CDR3 has 13 amino acids. Trimming removed 6 bases from V and 5 bases from J; junction bases left unmatched: 5. Germline lookup yields CDR1 ENHRY and CDR2 SYGVKD. DNA of the CDR3: TGTGCCATCAGGGAACAGGGGAAAGATACGCAGTATTTT. Protein sequence: CAIREQGKDTQYF.

The rearrangement joins TRBV3-1 to TRBJ1-5, with D tentatively TRBD1 (5 bases). The CDR3 consists of 12 residues. Germline lookup yields CDR1 LGHDT and CDR2 YNNKEL (reference sequence). V lost 11 bases and J lost 3, with 11 bases in between. The CDR3 reads CASGTLNQPQHF. In DNA form, the CDR3 reads TGTGCCTCCGGGACCCTCAATCAGCCCCAGCATTTT.

This clonotype was detected only a few times. The chain uses TRBV25-1 and TRBJ1-1, with D perhaps matching TRBD1 (6 bases). Germline V lookup: CDR1 MGHDK, CDR2 SYGVNS. Trimming removed 1 base from V and 5 bases from J, with 14 bases in between. CDR3 length: 15 residues. The DNA of the CDR3 is TGTGCCAGCAGTGAATCGGTAACAGGGTTAACTGAAGCTTTCTTT. Protein product: CASSESVTGLTEAFF.

The genes are TRBV6-1 and TRBJ1-2; tentative D call: TRBD1 (5 bases). V was pared by 3 bases and J by 6 bases, with 11 bases between. In germline, CDR1 is MNHNS, CDR2 SASEGT. This CDR3 spans 13 amino acids. CDR3 in DNA: TGTGCCAGCAGTGAGGGGGGAAGCCATGGCTACACCTTC. Amino acid sequence: CASSEGGSHGYTF.

V and J are TRBV12-3 or TRBV12-4 and TRBJ2-5; D possibly corresponds to TRBD1 (5 bases). The V gene lost 6 bases and the J gene lost 2 bases, with 7 bases spanning the gap. This CDR3 contains 12 residues. Here the CDR3 DNA reads TGTGCCAGCAGGGACAAGCAAGAGACCCAGTACTTC. Translation gives CASRDKQETQYF.

This clonotype turned up a few times. This rearrangement joins TRBV19 to TRBJ1-2, with unresolved D. Germline values: CDR1 LNHDA, CDR2 SQIVND (reference sequence). The CDR3 is made up of 14 amino acids. The V gene lost 1 base and the J gene lost 0 bases, with 6 bases spanning the gap. The CDR3 spells CASSIGKTNYGYTF. The CDR3 nucleotides are TGTGCCAGTAGTATAGGGAAGACTAACTATGGCTACACCTTC.